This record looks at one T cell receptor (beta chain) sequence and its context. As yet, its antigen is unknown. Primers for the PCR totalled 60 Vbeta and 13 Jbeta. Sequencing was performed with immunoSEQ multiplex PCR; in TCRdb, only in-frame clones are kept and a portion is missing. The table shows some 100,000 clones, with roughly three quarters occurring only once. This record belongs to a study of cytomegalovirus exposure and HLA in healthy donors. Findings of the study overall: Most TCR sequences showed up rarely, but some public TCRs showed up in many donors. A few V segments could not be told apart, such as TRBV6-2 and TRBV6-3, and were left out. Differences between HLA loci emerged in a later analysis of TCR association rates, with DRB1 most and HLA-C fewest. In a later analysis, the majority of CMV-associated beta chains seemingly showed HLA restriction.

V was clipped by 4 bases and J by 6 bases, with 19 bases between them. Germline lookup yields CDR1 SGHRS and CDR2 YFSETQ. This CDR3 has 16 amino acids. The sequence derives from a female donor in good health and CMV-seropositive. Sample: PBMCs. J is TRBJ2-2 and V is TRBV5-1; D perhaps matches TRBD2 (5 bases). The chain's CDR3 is CASSPVTGREPGELFF. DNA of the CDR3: TGCGCCAGCAGCCCGGTGACTGGAAGGGAGCCCGGGGAGCTGTTTTTT.